This T cell receptor (beta chain) originates from a study of blood T cell repertoires in COVID-19 (dated by TCRdb to 2020 to 2021). Context from the whole study: The collaborator samples originated in the United States, Italy and Spain and spanned the acute and convalescent phases of COVID-19. The repertoires were made available in a free public database intended to serve as a resource for research on the immune response to SARS-CoV-2. Subjects who had been exposed to COVID-19, were actively infected with it, or had recovered from it provided the deeply sampled blood TCRbeta repertoires that made up the dataset. Where HLA class I and class II types were available, the types were taken from metadata supplied by the sample provider, not from assay-based typing. Samples came from the ongoing ImmuneRACE study (first 160 participants) plus 1,254 subjects from 6 global collaborators. A de-identified subject ID, COVID-19 status, age in years and sex were almost always included in the sample metadata. The material from the prospective study consisted of cDNA or gDNA derived from T cells, B-cell-depleted T cells, or PBMCs.

Study-wide conclusions, independent of this receptor: The quantity of clinical and demographic metadata differed by source and by participant and was supplied without curation.

The immunoSEQ Assay, a bias-controlled multiplex PCR, was used to amplify TCRbeta CDR3 regions from genomic DNA. The original pipeline was this. The number of nucleated cells in each sample was estimated from the amplification of reference gene primers within the assay. To quantify the absolute abundance of each unique TCRbeta CDR3 rearrangement, sequence reads were collapsed and filtered. For each sample, productive Simpson clonality was calculated as the square root of Simpson's diversity index across productive rearrangements. TCRdb re-hosts the immuneACCESS table, in-frame sequences only. Its copies lack some clones; in the studies checked, an unresolved V gene accounts for under half of them, and the cause for the rest is not known. Clone size and V and J calls were adopted from that table, with D and trimming inferred from the DNA. The table for this sample lists about 190,000 clones; 84% of them were counted only once. The ten largest clones represent approximately 5% of the sample.

In regard to this clone: What antigen it recognizes has not been identified. No clone much larger than this one lies a single base away; base qualities are absent.

Whole blood was collected in K2EDTA tubes by collaborating institutions according to the institutions' own protocols. Collaborator samples were shipped for TCRbeta analysis as frozen whole blood, isolated PBMCs, or DNA extracted from either sample type. The source of this sequence is a woman aged 70-85 years with active or convalescent COVID-19. Sequencing used peripheral blood.

The sequenced DNA is TGTGCCAGCAGTGGACAGATTAAAAACATTCAGTACTTC. This is translated as CASSGQIKNIQYF. The sequence joins TRBV12-3 or TRBV12-4 to TRBJ2-4; a tentative D match to TRBD1 spans 6 bases. Inclusive of the bounding cysteine and phenylalanine, the CDR3 is 13 residues long. Of the read, only the CDR3 DNA is kept; its 39 bases are in frame from base 1. Deletion took 5 bases off V and 4 bases off J, with a span of 9 bases between the germline ends.